One sample yielded the 31 T cell receptor beta chains listed below, sequenced in a study of response to subunit inactivated influenza vaccine. TCRdb redid the calling of the RT-PCR reads with MiXCR, one entry per CDR3 protein. There are about 520,000 distinct CDR3 sequences in the sample; less than 7.5% occur only once, and 13% lies in the top ten. Here the sequenced sample was PBMCs from blood, taken less than 30 months after vaccination. These receptors came from a man between 50 and 69 years old who received an inactivated influenza vaccine.

This clonotype was counted ten times or more. Compared with germline, one end of the junction differs, possibly owing to a read error. This chain links TRBV5-1 with TRBJ2-5; D gene ambiguous. This CDR3 has 14 amino acids. Germline assignment: CDR1 SGHRS and CDR2 YFSETQ. CDR3 bases: TGCGCCAGCAGCTTTGCGACCCACGCTCTCGATTCTCTCTTC. It is translated as CASSFATHALDSLF.

The chain's CDR3 is CASRDSGYTGELFF. DNA of the CDR3: TGTGCCAGCAGGGATTCAGGTTACACCGGGGAGCTGTTTTTT. This chain uses TRBV3-1 with TRBJ2-2; D gene unclear. Germline loops: CDR1 LGHDT, CDR2 YNNKEL (reference sequence). The length of the CDR3 is 14 residues. V lost 6 bases and J lost 3, with 11 bases in between.

The sample holds a few counts of this clonotype. V is TRBV4-2 and J is TRBJ1-2; D possibly corresponds to TRBD1 (5 bases). The CDR3 runs to 15 residues. The germline V and J ends were trimmed by 1 base and 0 bases, with 9 bases remaining between them. Per germline, CDR1 LGHNA and CDR2 YNFKEQ. CDR3 sequence: CASSQGRGANYGYTF. CDR3 in DNA: TGTGCCAGCAGCCAAGGCCGGGGGGCTAACTATGGCTACACCTTC.

J is TRBJ2-7 and V is TRBV6-1; D gene unclear. The CDR3 runs 12 residues. In germline, CDR1 is MNHNS, CDR2 SASEGT. The germline V and J ends were trimmed by 1 base and 7 bases, with 8 bases remaining between them. CDR3 sequence (DNA): TGTGCCAGCAGTGAAGTGTCGTGGGAGCAGTACTTC. Translating it yields CASSEVSWEQYF.

The V gene is TRBV5-1, the J gene TRBJ2-4, with 9 bases that match TRBD1. Germline CDR1 is SGHRS and CDR2 is YFSETQ. The CDR3 covers 16 residues. V was clipped by 4 bases and J by 2 bases; unmatched bases: 7. DNA of the CDR3: TGCGCCAGCAGCACCGGAGGGACAGGGACCAAAAACATTCAGTACTTC. Translation: CASSTGGTGTKNIQYF.

This clonotype was counted between two and nine times. V is TRBV20-1 and J is TRBJ2-5, with D tentatively TRBD1 (5 bases). The germline CDR1 and CDR2 sequences are DFQATT and SNEGSKA (reference sequence). The CDR3 runs 15 residues. Trimming removed 0 bases from V and 4 bases from J, with 15 bases in between. CDR3: CSARDGAGSRETQYF. CDR3 in DNA: TGCAGTGCTAGAGATGGGGCAGGTAGTCGAGAGACCCAGTACTTC.

This clonotype was picked up a small number of times. The chain carries TRBV12-3 or TRBV12-4 and TRBJ1-2; TRBD1 aligns across 8 bases. The V gene end was trimmed by 6 bases and the J gene end by 6 bases; junction bases not matched to a gene: 9. This CDR3 is 14 amino acids long. The DNA of the CDR3 is TGTGCCAGCAGACAGGACAGGGTTGCGAATGGCTACACCTTC. Its translation: CASRQDRVANGYTF.

This clonotype was recorded many times. The chain recombines TRBV20-1 with TRBJ2-1; 9 nucleotides match TRBD2. The V gene end was trimmed by 1 base and the J gene end by 12 bases; junction bases not matched to a gene: 10. The CDR3 has 14 amino acids. Germline CDR1 DFQATT, CDR2 SNEGSKA (reference sequence). CDR3 in amino acids: CSARGAGGGSRQFF. The CDR3 DNA is TGCAGTGCTAGAGGGGCGGGAGGGGGTAGTAGGCAGTTCTTC.

This clonotype was observed at least ten times. The chain has TRBV12-3 or TRBV12-4 and TRBJ2-5; possible D gene TRBD1, 5 bases. V was pared by 0 bases and J by 5 bases, with 10 bases between. The CDR3 spans 14 residues. The CDR3 sequence: CASSLAVRAETQYF. The DNA of the CDR3 is TGTGCCAGCAGTTTAGCGGTCAGGGCGGAGACCCAGTACTTC.

This clonotype came up a few times. At one of its ends the junction is not consistent with the germline gene, which may arise from a read error. This chain joins TRBV4-2 and TRBJ2-7; TRBD2 matches at 7 bases. This CDR3 has 16 amino acids. Germline CDR1 LGHNA, CDR2 YNFKEQ. The CDR3 protein is CASSPVLSGASHEQYF. CDR3 nucleotides: TGTGCCAGCAGCCCGGTCCTGAGCGGGGCCTCCCACGAGCAGTACTTC.

This clonotype was observed a few times. V gene TRBV5-6 combines with J gene TRBJ2-3, with a possible D match to TRBD2 (7 bases). Germline V gene lookup returns CDR1 SGHDT and CDR2 YYEEEE. The CDR3 is made up of 15 amino acids. V gave up 1 base and J gave up 2 bases, with 11 bases separating them. The CDR3 here is CASSLSGGLTDTQYF. For the CDR3, the DNA is TGTGCCAGCAGCTTGTCCGGGGGGCTCACAGATACGCAGTATTTT.

The gene calls are TRBV10-3 and TRBJ2-7; D is ambiguous. In germline, CDR1 is ENHRY, CDR2 SYGVKD. This CDR3 has 12 residues. V was trimmed by 1 base and J by 6 bases, leaving 7 bases between them. CDR3 in DNA: TGTGCCATCAGTGAGTTGTCAACCGAGCAGTACTTC. Its translation: CAISELSTEQYF.

This sequence joins TRBV5-6 and TRBJ2-1, with 14 bases matching TRBD2. Germline lookup yields CDR1 SGHDT and CDR2 YYEEEE. CDR3 size: 16 residues. With V trimmed by 2 bases and J by 7 bases, 5 bases remained unmatched. The DNA for the CDR3 is TGTGCCAGCAGCTTAGCCGGGACTAGCGGGAGTAATGAGCAGTTCTTC. It encodes CASSLAGTSGSNEQFF.

This clonotype was seen many times. The genes are TRBV11-2 and TRBJ2-4, with 10 bases matching TRBD1. With V trimmed by 5 bases and J by 8 bases, 9 bases remained unmatched. In germline, CDR1 is SGHAT, CDR2 FQNNGV. The CDR3 totals 15 residues. The CDR3 protein is CASSLYGTGEDIQYF. In DNA, the CDR3 is TGTGCCAGCAGCCTTTACGGGACAGGGGAGGACATTCAGTACTTC.

This clonotype came up a few times. The chain couples TRBV6-1 to TRBJ2-7, with 9 bases fitting TRBD1. The J segment lost 1 base and the V segment lost 6 bases, leaving 10 bases of the junction unmatched. Germline-derived CDR1 and CDR2 are MNHNS and SASEGT. The CDR3 loop spans 16 amino acids. CDR3 residues: CASSQGQGWESYEQYF. The CDR3 region has the DNA TGTGCCAGCAGCCAGGGACAGGGTTGGGAATCCTACGAGCAGTACTTC.

The chain combines TRBV7-2 with TRBJ2-4; D ambiguous. Trimming pared 2 bases from V and 0 bases from J, leaving 11 bases between. This CDR3 contains 16 residues. Germline values: CDR1 SGHTA, CDR2 FQGNSA. The CDR3 coding sequence is TGTGCCAGCAGCTTATCTCCCGCACTAGCCAAAAACATTCAGTACTTC. This codes for CASSLSPALAKNIQYF. The full variable domain, rest sourced from reference TRBV7-2 and TRBJ2-4, is GAGVSQSPSNKVTEKGKDVELRCDPISGHTALYWYRQSLGQGLEFLIYFQGNSAPDKSGLPSDRFSAERTGGSVSTLTIQRTQQEDSAVYLCASSLSPALAKNIQYFGAGTRLSVL.

V gene TRBV20-1 combines with J gene TRBJ2-1; 15 positions agree with TRBD2. CDR1 and CDR2 from the germline V gene are DFQATT and SNEGSKA (reference sequence). Germline trimming cut 0 bases from V and 8 bases from J; bases unmatched to any gene: 8. The CDR3 loop spans 17 amino acids. CDR3 amino acids: CSARDRTSGRALDEQFF. The CDR3 DNA is TGCAGTGCTAGAGATAGGACTAGCGGGAGGGCCCTCGATGAGCAGTTCTTC.

This clonotype has a handful of counts. The chain uses TRBV28 and TRBJ2-1; D not certain. V was clipped by 6 bases and J by 7 bases, with 16 bases between them. The germline V gene has CDR1 MDHEN and CDR2 SYDVKM. The CDR3 loop spans 14 amino acids. The CDR3 here is CASRKGSGRNEQFF. CDR3 in DNA: TGTGCCAGCAGAAAGGGCTCCGGCCGGAATGAGCAGTTCTTC.

In its sample, this clonotype was seen a few times. The V call is TRBV3-1, the J call TRBJ2-3; 9 bases match TRBD2. The CDR3 extends over 17 amino acids. Germline V gives CDR1 LGHDT, CDR2 YNNKEL (reference sequence). V shed 4 bases and J 0 bases; nucleotides not matched to a gene: 8. Here the CDR3 reads CASSPVAGAYSTDTQYF. The CDR3 coding sequence is TGTGCCAGCAGCCCGGTAGCGGGGGCCTATAGCACAGATACGCAGTATTTT.

V and J are TRBV10-3 and TRBJ2-7; TRBD2 aligns across 9 bases. Losses at the gene ends were 0 bases for V and 2 bases for J; bases not matched to a gene: 2. Germline CDR1 ENHRY, CDR2 SYGVKD. This CDR3 region has 15 residues. The DNA for the CDR3 is TGTGCCATCAGTGAGTCGGCTAGCGGGGCCTACGAGCAGTACTTC. Translated: CAISESASGAYEQYF.

This clonotype was seen only a few times. The chain uses TRBV7-9 and TRBJ2-2, with D perhaps TRBD2 (6 bases). Germline V gene sequence: CDR1 SEHNR, CDR2 FQNEAQ (reference sequence). The CDR3 has 13 amino acids. Trimming cost V 5 bases and J 6 bases, with 10 bases left between them. The CDR3: CASSVRGSGELFF. The CDR3 DNA is TGTGCCAGCAGCGTCCGGGGGTCCGGGGAGCTGTTTTTT.

This clonotype was seen many times. This sequence joins TRBV6-5 and TRBJ2-1, with 7 bases identical to TRBD2. Germline values: CDR1 MNHEY, CDR2 SVGAGI. The CDR3 is made up of 16 amino acids. J was trimmed by 7 bases and V by 5 bases; bases with no gene match: 14. The CDR3 DNA reads TGTGCCAGCAGTACCGAACTAGCAGCGGGGTTAAATGAGCAGTTCTTC. It codes for CASSTELAAGLNEQFF.

The gene calls are TRBV28 and TRBJ2-1, with D possibly matching TRBD1 (6 bases). Per the germline V gene, CDR1 is MDHEN and CDR2 is SYDVKM. Trimming pared 6 bases from V and 2 bases from J, leaving 14 bases between. The CDR3 is 15 residues long. CDR3 amino acids: CASSNLDRTYNEQFF. DNA of the CDR3: TGTGCCAGCAGCAATTTGGACAGAACCTACAATGAGCAGTTCTTC.

This clonotype was observed a handful of times. The chain recombines TRBV20-1 with TRBJ2-7; TRBD1 is a possible D gene (6 bases). V was shortened by 7 bases and J by 4 bases, with 20 bases between the two germline ends. The CDR3 has 14 amino acids. CDR1 DFQATT and CDR2 SNEGSKA come from the germline V gene (reference sequence). The CDR3 DNA sequence: TGCAGTGGGGCCCTAGGGGGTTCCTTTTACGAGCAGTACTTC. It encodes CSGALGGSFYEQYF.

In its sample, this clonotype was seen many times. The chain recombines TRBV12-3 or TRBV12-4 with TRBJ2-2; D possibly corresponds to TRBD2 (5 bases). Trimming removed 1 base at V and 4 bases at J, with 10 bases between. This CDR3 is 15 amino acids long. The CDR3 is CASSLGLAGTGELFF. The CDR3 coding sequence is TGTGCCAGCAGTTTAGGGCTAGCAGGCACCGGGGAGCTGTTTTTT.

The rearrangement links TRBV7-9 to TRBJ1-2; D call uncertain. Trimming shortened V by 6 bases and J by 0 bases, and 17 bases separated the two germline ends. This CDR3 has 16 residues. The germline V gene has CDR1 SEHNR and CDR2 FQNEAQ (reference sequence). The CDR3 region is CASRVAGRRANYGYTF. The CDR3 DNA sequence: TGTGCCAGCAGGGTAGCGGGTAGGAGAGCTAACTATGGCTACACCTTC.

The V call is TRBV2, the J call TRBJ2-7; tentative D call: TRBD1 (6 bases). Germline values: CDR1 SNHLY, CDR2 FYNNEI. CDR3 length: 12 residues. This CDR3 is CASSATGRNPTV. CDR3 DNA: TGTGCCAGCAGTGCGACAGGACGAAATCCGACGGTC.

This clonotype has a handful of counts. This sequence joins TRBV25-1 and TRBJ2-7, with 8 bases lining up with TRBD1. The V segment lost 2 bases and the J segment 4 bases; nucleotides outside the gene matches: 4. CDR1 is MGHDK and CDR2 is SYGVNS in the germline V gene. The CDR3 is 14 residues long. CDR3 DNA: TGTGCCAGCAGTGAACAGGGGGCTGGATACGAGCAGTACTTC. It specifies CASSEQGAGYEQYF.

The V and J genes are TRBV7-9 and TRBJ2-5, with TRBD2 as a possible D gene (5 bases). CDR1 is SEHNR and CDR2 is FQNEAQ in the germline V gene (reference sequence). The germline V and J ends were trimmed by 5 bases and 4 bases, with 17 bases remaining between them. The CDR3 has 15 amino acids. The CDR3 here is CASSGLYEEVETQYF. The CDR3 bases are TGTGCCAGCAGCGGGTTGTACGAGGAGGTAGAGACCCAGTACTTC. The variable domain in full, with the rest retrieved from reference TRBV7-9 and TRBJ2-5, is DTGVSQNPRHKITKRGQNVTFRCDPISEHNRLYWYRQTLGQGPEFLTYFQNEAQLEKSRLLSDRFSAERPKGSFSTLEIQRTEQGDSAMYLCASSGLYEEVETQYFGPGTRLLVL.

This clonotype was detected ten times or more. The V and J genes are TRBV11-2 and TRBJ2-7; D gene ambiguous. The V end was cut by 1 base, the J end by 4 bases, with 8 bases between. Germline assignment: CDR1 SGHAT and CDR2 FQNNGV. There are 13 residues in the CDR3. The CDR3 loop reads CASSLVKGYEQYF. CDR3 nucleotides: TGTGCCAGCAGCTTAGTAAAGGGATACGAGCAGTACTTC.

Ten or more counts support this clonotype. This chain uses TRBV24-1 with TRBJ2-1; 7 nucleotides align to TRBD1. Germline lookup yields CDR1 KGHDR and CDR2 SFDVKD. V lost 1 base and J lost 2; bases outside the gene matches: 4. CDR3 length: 16 residues. CDR3: CATSDFGTETYNEQFF. Written as DNA, the CDR3 is TGTGCCACCAGTGATTTTGGGACAGAGACCTACAATGAGCAGTTCTTC.